Listed below are T cell receptor beta chains from one sample, sequenced in a study of identical twins. MiXCR, applied by TCRdb to the 5' RACE reads, yields one record per CDR3 protein. Among around 450,000 distinct CDR3 sequences listed, 12% to 15% were seen once. The data also belong to a second study, concerning yellow fever vaccine responses in identical twins.

The material sequenced was CD4+ T cells sorted from blood. These receptor sequences come from a woman under 30 in good health. The CDR3 runs from the conserved cysteine through the conserved F or W. A D gene is named only where the DNA matches it firmly. Expanded clones are given a class, and other clones once, few, many or no size at all.

D gene: TRBD2; clone size: many; J gene: TRBJ2-2; V gene: TRBV9; CDR3 DNA: TGTGCCAGCAGCGTAGGGTCTAGCGGGCCGACCGGGGAGCTGTTTTTT; CDR3 protein: CASSVGSSGPTGELFF
D gene: -; clone size: -; J gene: TRBJ2-3; V gene: TRBV4-2; CDR3 DNA: TGTGCCAGCAGCCCACAGGGAGAGAGCACAGATACGCAGTATTTT; CDR3 protein: CASSPQGESTDTQYF
D gene: -; clone size: few; J gene: TRBJ2-5; V gene: TRBV4-3; CDR3 DNA: TGCGCCAGCAGCCAAGAGACTGGTGGGATGGAGACCCAGTACTTC; CDR3 protein: CASSQETGGMETQYF
D gene: TRBD2; clone size: few; J gene: TRBJ2-5; V gene: TRBV10-3; CDR3 DNA: TGTGCCATCAGTGGGGGACTACAAGAGACCCAGTACTTC; CDR3 protein: CAISGGLQETQYF
D gene: -; clone size: few; J gene: TRBJ2-1; V gene: TRBV7-2; CDR3 DNA: TGTGCCAGCAGCTTAGTCCGTAGCGTTAATGAGCAGTTCTTC; CDR3 protein: CASSLVRSVNEQFF
D gene: TRBD1; clone size: -; J gene: TRBJ2-1; V gene: TRBV2; CDR3 DNA: TGTGCCAGCACCGCGACAGGGGGCCCTTACAATGAGCAGTTCTTC; CDR3 protein: CASTATGGPYNEQFF
D gene: TRBD1; clone size: few; J gene: TRBJ1-4; V gene: TRBV11-1; CDR3 DNA: TGTGCCAGCAGCTTTCCCCGGGACAGGGGAGCTACAACTAATGAAAAACTGTTTTTT; CDR3 protein: CASSFPRDRGATTNEKLFF
D gene: -; clone size: -; J gene: TRBJ1-1; V gene: TRBV6-2/TRBV6-3; CDR3 DNA: TGTGCCAGCAGTCCCCGGCAGACGGGCGCGAACACTGAAGCTTTCTTT; CDR3 protein: CASSPRQTGANTEAFF
D gene: TRBD2; clone size: -; J gene: TRBJ2-2; V gene: TRBV6-5; CDR3 DNA: TGTGCCAGCAGTTACTCTGGACTAGCGGGGAACACCGGGGATCTGTTTTTT; CDR3 protein: CASSYSGLAGNTGDLFF
D gene: -; clone size: many; J gene: TRBJ2-3; V gene: TRBV20-1; CDR3 DNA: TGCAGTGTCCATGACAGGATCACAGATACGCAGTATTTT; CDR3 protein: CSVHDRITDTQYF
D gene: TRBD1; clone size: few; J gene: TRBJ2-1; V gene: TRBV29-1; CDR3 DNA: TGCAGCGGACAGGGGGCGAGGAATGAGCAGTTCTTC; CDR3 protein: CSGQGARNEQFF
D gene: -; clone size: few; J gene: TRBJ2-2; V gene: TRBV10-1; CDR3 DNA: TGCGCCAGCCGTGCGGTACGGTACACCGGGGAGCTGTTTTTT; CDR3 protein: CASRAVRYTGELFF
D gene: TRBD1; clone size: -; J gene: TRBJ1-1; V gene: TRBV9; CDR3 DNA: TGTGCCAGCAGCCCCCGACAGGGGGGGACCACTGAAGCTTTCTTT; CDR3 protein: CASSPRQGGTTEAFF
D gene: -; clone size: -; J gene: TRBJ1-1; V gene: TRBV29-1; CDR3 DNA: TGCAGCGTTGCAGGGAGAGACACTGAAGCTTTCTTT; CDR3 protein: CSVAGRDTEAFF
D gene: -; clone size: many; J gene: TRBJ1-5; V gene: TRBV11-1; CDR3 DNA: TGTGCCAGCAGCTTAGCCGGGCCCACTGAGTCGGGCAATCAGCCCCAGCATTTT; CDR3 protein: CASSLAGPTESGNQPQHF
D gene: TRBD1; clone size: few; J gene: TRBJ2-1; V gene: TRBV29-1; CDR3 DNA: TGCAGCGTTCCAACAGGGGTTGAGCAGTTCTTC; CDR3 protein: CSVPTGVEQFF
D gene: -; clone size: few; J gene: TRBJ2-5; V gene: TRBV6-5; CDR3 DNA: TGTGCCAGCAGTTACCAGGCCCCCGGGACCCAGTACTTC; CDR3 protein: CASSYQAPGTQYF
D gene: TRBD1; clone size: -; J gene: TRBJ1-1; V gene: TRBV5-1; CDR3 DNA: TGCGCCAGCAGCTGGACAGGAAGTGGGAACACTGAAGCTTTCTTT; CDR3 protein: CASSWTGSGNTEAFF
D gene: -; clone size: few; J gene: TRBJ1-2; V gene: TRBV9; CDR3 DNA: TGTGCCAGCAGCGTAGTAGGGCAAGGCTACACCTTC; CDR3 protein: CASSVVGQGYTF
D gene: TRBD1; clone size: many; J gene: TRBJ2-5; V gene: TRBV12-3/TRBV12-4; CDR3 DNA: TGTGCCAGCAACAAATTTGGGACAGGGGAAGAGACCCAGTACTTC; CDR3 protein: CASNKFGTGEETQYF
D gene: -; clone size: few; J gene: TRBJ2-1; V gene: TRBV5-5; CDR3 DNA: TGTGCCAGCCGCCCGCCGGGGACCTACAATGAGCAGTTCTTC; CDR3 protein: CASRPPGTYNEQFF
D gene: -; clone size: -; J gene: TRBJ2-1; V gene: TRBV7-2; CDR3 DNA: TGTGCCAGCAGCACAAGGGGATTAGCAGACAATGAGCAGTTCTTC; CDR3 protein: CASSTRGLADNEQFF
D gene: -; clone size: many; J gene: TRBJ2-1; V gene: TRBV5-1; CDR3 DNA: TGCGCCAGCAGGGGGATATGGGGGCTTAGCTCCTACAATGAGCAGTTCTTC; CDR3 protein: CASRGIWGLSSYNEQFF
D gene: TRBD2; clone size: few; J gene: TRBJ2-1; V gene: TRBV4-3; CDR3 DNA: TGCGCCAGCAGCCTACTAGCGGGAGGACTCAATGAGCAGTTCTTC; CDR3 protein: CASSLLAGGLNEQFF
D gene: TRBD1; clone size: -; J gene: TRBJ1-6; V gene: TRBV5-4; CDR3 DNA: TGTGCCAGCAGTTTGGACAGGGGGCTGGATAATTCACCCCTCCACTTT; CDR3 protein: CASSLDRGLDNSPLHF
D gene: -; clone size: many; J gene: TRBJ2-3; V gene: TRBV5-1; CDR3 DNA: TGCGCCAGCAGCTTCTATAGCACAGATACGCAGTATTTT; CDR3 protein: CASSFYSTDTQYF
D gene: -; clone size: -; J gene: TRBJ2-7; V gene: TRBV5-1; CDR3 DNA: TGCGCCAGCAGCTTTAGGGGCGAGGGCTACGAGCAGTACTTC; CDR3 protein: CASSFRGEGYEQYF
D gene: TRBD2; clone size: -; J gene: TRBJ2-7; V gene: TRBV27; CDR3 DNA: TGTGCCAGCAGTATAGGACTAGCGGGAAACGAGCAGTACTTC; CDR3 protein: CASSIGLAGNEQYF
D gene: -; clone size: few; J gene: TRBJ2-7; V gene: TRBV29-1; CDR3 DNA: TGCAGCGTTGGGATGGACAGAGTCCCATACGAGCAGTACTTC; CDR3 protein: CSVGMDRVPYEQYF
D gene: -; clone size: few; J gene: TRBJ2-3; V gene: TRBV7-2; CDR3 DNA: TGTGCCAGCAGCTTAGGCGGGGGCAGGGGGATAGATACGCAGTATTTT; CDR3 protein: CASSLGGGRGIDTQYF
D gene: TRBD1; clone size: many; J gene: TRBJ2-7; V gene: TRBV24-1; CDR3 DNA: TGTGCCACCAGTGACCCGGGACAGATACCTTACGAGCAGTACTTC; CDR3 protein: CATSDPGQIPYEQYF
D gene: TRBD1; clone size: many; J gene: TRBJ1-2; V gene: TRBV29-1; CDR3 DNA: TGCAGCGGCGGGACAGCCGGGTATGGCTACACCTTC; CDR3 protein: CSGGTAGYGYTF
D gene: -; clone size: -; J gene: TRBJ2-1; V gene: TRBV29-1; CDR3 DNA: TGCAGCGTTGAAGATGACCCCAGACGGGGACGATACAATGAGCAGTTCTTC; CDR3 protein: CSVEDDPRRGRYNEQFF
D gene: TRBD1; clone size: -; J gene: TRBJ2-7; V gene: TRBV28; CDR3 DNA: TGTGCCAGCAGTTTATCAGGACAGGGACGTTACGAGCAGTACTTC; CDR3 protein: CASSLSGQGRYEQYF
D gene: -; clone size: few; J gene: TRBJ2-1; V gene: TRBV6-2/TRBV6-3; CDR3 DNA: TGTGCCAGCAGTTACCCGGCCAATGAGCAGTTCTTC; CDR3 protein: CASSYPANEQFF
D gene: TRBD2; clone size: -; J gene: TRBJ2-2; V gene: TRBV5-1; CDR3 DNA: TGCGCCAGCAGCTACGGACTAGCGGGAGGAGGGAAGACCGGGGAGCTGTTTTTT; CDR3 protein: CASSYGLAGGGKTGELFF
D gene: -; clone size: few; J gene: TRBJ2-4; V gene: TRBV6-5; CDR3 DNA: TGTGCCAGCAGTTACGGCCGCCGGGGCATTCAGTACTTC; CDR3 protein: CASSYGRRGIQYF
D gene: TRBD2; clone size: -; J gene: TRBJ2-5; V gene: TRBV11-2; CDR3 DNA: TGTGCCAGCAGCCAAGGGGGACTAGCGGGGGGCGGGACCGGGGCCCAGTACTTC; CDR3 protein: CASSQGGLAGGGTGAQYF
D gene: -; clone size: few; J gene: TRBJ2-3; V gene: TRBV14; CDR3 DNA: TGTGCCAGCAGCCATGGACTGATTGGTTCTAGCACAGATACGCAGTATTTT; CDR3 protein: CASSHGLIGSSTDTQYF
D gene: -; clone size: many; J gene: TRBJ2-3; V gene: TRBV20-1; CDR3 DNA: -; CDR3 protein: CSASGRVGTDTQYF
D gene: -; clone size: few; J gene: TRBJ1-1; V gene: TRBV12-3/TRBV12-4; CDR3 DNA: TGTGCCAGCAGTTTAGGGCGTCCGGACACTGAAGCTTTCTTT; CDR3 protein: CASSLGRPDTEAFF